This T cell receptor (beta chain) was identified during a study of neoadjuvant anti-PD-1 for oral cavity cancer. Overall study context: Patients without progression received a fourth nivolumab dose around day 43, then surgical resection on days 50-56.

Assay used: immunoSEQ multiplex PCR; TCRdb lists only in-frame clones, some missing. This table has more than 5,500 clones, 45% to 60% appearing once. A word on this clone: Its antigen remains unknown.

As for time point: after neoadjuvant nivolumab, at surgical resection. Patients had HPV-negative, locally advanced oral cavity squamous cell carcinoma. The CDR3 spans 13 residues. The V end was cut by 7 bases, the J end by 0 bases, with 10 bases between. Germline lookup yields CDR1 SQVTM and CDR2 ANQGSEA. Study outcomes and limitations: Post-treatment tumors with larger preexisting clones showed more shrinkage.

The sequence was obtained from a person aged 35-79 years with oral cavity squamous cell carcinoma. The rearrangement joins TRBV29-1 to TRBJ1-5; TRBD1 is a possible D gene (5 bases). The source material was tumor tissue, sampled after nivolumab (anti-PD-1) treatment. DNA for the CDR3: TGCAGCGCACAGGTTAATAGCAATCAGCCCCAGCATTTT. Protein sequence: CSAQVNSNQPQHF. Using reference TRBV29-1 and TRBJ1-5 for the parts outside the CDR3, the full variable domain is SAVISQKPSRDICQRGTSLTIQCQVDSQVTMMFWYRQQPGQSLTLIATANQGSEATYESGFVIDKFPISRPNLTFSTLTVSNMSPEDSSIYLCSAQVNSNQPQHFGDGTRLSIL.